These T cell receptor beta chains were read from a single sample in a study of shared clonotypes between healthy human individuals. Produced via immunoSEQ multiplex PCR; TCRdb's table is partial and in-frame only. The table lists roughly 2.5 million clones, 90% to 95% of them singletons, with around 0.14% in the top ten. The source material was naive CD4+ T cells sorted from blood. All receptors come from a man younger than 30 in good health. CDR3s include the opening cysteine and the closing phenylalanine or tryptophan. The D gene is left open where the match is weak. The size entry is marked missing in some rows and otherwise reads once, few, many or a size class.

clone size: -; J gene: TRBJ2-2; V gene: TRBV19; D gene: TRBD2; CDR3 protein: CASSIERVLAVLNTGELFF; CDR3 DNA: TGTGCCAGTAGTATAGAACGGGTTCTAGCGGTCCTGAACACCGGGGAGCTGTTTTTT
clone size: -; J gene: TRBJ2-7; V gene: TRBV5-1; D gene: -; CDR3 protein: CASSLSSGSEQYF; CDR3 DNA: TGCGCCAGCAGCTTGTCCTCCGGGAGCGAGCAGTACTTC
clone size: -; J gene: TRBJ2-2; V gene: TRBV10-3; D gene: TRBD1; CDR3 protein: CASSTGLHTGELFF; CDR3 DNA: TGTGCCAGTTCGACAGGGTTGCACACCGGGGAGCTGTTTTTT
clone size: -; J gene: TRBJ1-1; V gene: TRBV5-1; D gene: -; CDR3 protein: CASSLGTGLNTEAFF; CDR3 DNA: TGCGCCAGCAGCTTGGGTACGGGGCTAAACACTGAAGCTTTCTTT
clone size: -; J gene: TRBJ1-6; V gene: TRBV9; D gene: TRBD1; CDR3 protein: CASTRDSSSYNSPLHF; CDR3 DNA: TGTGCCAGCACCCGGGACAGCAGCTCCTATAATTCACCCCTCCACTTT
clone size: -; J gene: TRBJ2-7; V gene: TRBV6-5; D gene: TRBD2; CDR3 protein: CASSYSQREGRYEQYF; CDR3 DNA: TGTGCCAGCAGTTACTCCCAACGGGAGGGCCGCTACGAGCAGTACTTC
clone size: -; J gene: TRBJ2-7; V gene: TRBV28; D gene: TRBD1; CDR3 protein: CASSLLGQGRSEQYF; CDR3 DNA: TGTGCCAGCAGTTTATTGGGACAGGGAAGGAGCGAGCAGTACTTC
clone size: -; J gene: TRBJ2-5; V gene: TRBV30; D gene: -; CDR3 protein: CAWSGMLTRGETQYF; CDR3 DNA: TGTGCCTGGAGTGGCATGTTGACCAGGGGTGAGACCCAGTACTTC
clone size: -; J gene: TRBJ2-7; V gene: TRBV18; D gene: TRBD1; CDR3 protein: CASSPGQGEGEQYF; CDR3 DNA: TGTGCCAGCTCACCCGGACAGGGTGAAGGCGAGCAGTACTTC
clone size: -; J gene: TRBJ1-2; V gene: TRBV27; D gene: -; CDR3 protein: CASSPRGNRLPGYTF; CDR3 DNA: TGTGCCAGCAGTCCCAGAGGAAACCGGCTACCGGGCTACACCTTC
clone size: -; J gene: TRBJ2-5; V gene: TRBV15; D gene: TRBD2; CDR3 protein: CATSRPWTSGGEETQYF; CDR3 DNA: TGTGCCACCAGCAGACCGTGGACTAGCGGGGGGGAAGAGACCCAGTACTTC
clone size: -; J gene: TRBJ1-5; V gene: TRBV2; D gene: TRBD1; CDR3 protein: CASSEGLDRTQPQHF; CDR3 DNA: TGTGCCAGCAGTGAGGGGTTGGACAGGACCCAGCCCCAGCATTTT
clone size: -; J gene: TRBJ2-3; V gene: TRBV6-6; D gene: TRBD2; CDR3 protein: CASSTISGGTDTQYF; CDR3 DNA: TGTGCCAGCAGTACAATCAGCGGGGGCACAGATACGCAGTATTTT
clone size: -; J gene: TRBJ1-6; V gene: TRBV25-1; D gene: -; CDR3 protein: CASSEGRNLGYNSPLHF; CDR3 DNA: TGTGCCAGCAGTGAAGGGAGAAACCTGGGCTATAATTCACCCCTCCACTTT
clone size: -; J gene: TRBJ1-1; V gene: TRBV18; D gene: -; CDR3 protein: CASSMIQGLNTEAFF; CDR3 DNA: TGTGCCAGCTCAATGATACAGGGACTGAACACTGAAGCTTTCTTT
clone size: -; J gene: TRBJ1-2; V gene: TRBV5-6; D gene: -; CDR3 protein: CASTPWTVNYGYTF; CDR3 DNA: TGTGCCAGCACCCCTTGGACAGTTAACTATGGCTACACCTTC
clone size: -; J gene: TRBJ2-3; V gene: TRBV5-1; D gene: TRBD2; CDR3 protein: CASSLANNSGRSDTQYF; CDR3 DNA: TGCGCCAGCAGCTTGGCCAATAATAGCGGGCGATCAGATACGCAGTATTTT
clone size: -; J gene: TRBJ1-1; V gene: TRBV4-2; D gene: -; CDR3 protein: CASSQDLGGTEAFF; CDR3 DNA: TGTGCCAGCAGCCAAGATTTGGGGGGGACTGAAGCTTTCTTT
clone size: -; J gene: TRBJ2-5; V gene: TRBV27; D gene: -; CDR3 protein: CASSLSLTVSGAQYF; CDR3 DNA: TGTGCCAGCAGTTTATCCCTTACAGTATCGGGGGCCCAGTACTTC
clone size: -; J gene: TRBJ1-4; V gene: TRBV28; D gene: TRBD1; CDR3 protein: CASSPGQGRSGEKLFF; CDR3 DNA: TGTGCCAGCAGCCCGGGACAGGGACGTTCTGGTGAAAAACTGTTTTTT
clone size: -; J gene: TRBJ2-7; V gene: TRBV5-6; D gene: TRBD2; CDR3 protein: CASSLLGGAVYEQYF; CDR3 DNA: TGTGCCAGCAGCTTGCTCGGGGGGGCCGTATACGAGCAGTACTTC
clone size: -; J gene: TRBJ1-4; V gene: TRBV25-1; D gene: -; CDR3 protein: CASSQIEKLFF; CDR3 DNA: TGTGCCAGCAGCCAAATAGAAAAACTGTTTTTT
clone size: -; J gene: TRBJ2-5; V gene: TRBV9; D gene: TRBD2; CDR3 protein: CASSRTSRQTRETQYF; CDR3 DNA: TGTGCCAGCAGTCGGACTAGCAGACAGACCAGAGAGACCCAGTACTTC
clone size: -; J gene: TRBJ2-1; V gene: TRBV21-1; D gene: -; CDR3 protein: CASSKTPGTSGRAETDNEQFF; CDR3 DNA: TGTGCCAGCAGCAAAACCCCCGGGACTAGCGGGAGGGCCGAAACTGACAATGAGCAGTTCTTC
clone size: -; J gene: TRBJ2-3; V gene: TRBV6-5; D gene: -; CDR3 protein: CASSYRSAYTDTQYF; CDR3 DNA: TGTGCCAGCAGTTACAGATCAGCCTACACAGATACGCAGTATTTT
clone size: -; J gene: TRBJ1-5; V gene: TRBV19; D gene: -; CDR3 protein: CASSSVGYSNQPQHF; CDR3 DNA: TGTGCCAGTTCAAGCGTCGGATATAGCAATCAGCCCCAGCATTTT
clone size: -; J gene: TRBJ1-6; V gene: TRBV6-4; D gene: -; CDR3 protein: CASSAGSDSPLHF; CDR3 DNA: TGTGCCAGCAGCGCCGGGTCCGATTCACCCCTCCACTTT
clone size: -; J gene: TRBJ2-7; V gene: TRBV20-1; D gene: -; CDR3 protein: CSARDLSEQYF; CDR3 DNA: TGCAGTGCTAGAGATCTTAGCGAGCAGTACTTC
clone size: -; J gene: TRBJ1-6; V gene: TRBV10-2; D gene: -; CDR3 protein: CASSEKYNSPLHF; CDR3 DNA: TGCGCCAGCAGTGAAAAATATAATTCACCCCTCCACTTT
clone size: once; J gene: TRBJ1-5; V gene: TRBV28; D gene: -; CDR3 protein: CASSLGGSGQPQHF; CDR3 DNA: TGTGCCAGCAGTTTAGGGGGATCTGGTCAGCCCCAGCATTTT
clone size: -; J gene: TRBJ1-6; V gene: TRBV7-9; D gene: -; CDR3 protein: CASSLDTGSYNSPLHF; CDR3 DNA: TGTGCCAGCAGCTTAGACACAGGGTCCTATAATTCACCCCTCCACTTT
clone size: -; J gene: TRBJ2-7; V gene: TRBV6-5; D gene: -; CDR3 protein: CASSYSQWTYEQYF; CDR3 DNA: TGTGCCAGCAGTTACTCGCAGTGGACCTACGAGCAGTACTTC
clone size: -; J gene: TRBJ1-5; V gene: TRBV2; D gene: TRBD1; CDR3 protein: CASSAYGQGLNQPQHF; CDR3 DNA: TGTGCCAGCAGCGCATACGGACAGGGTTTGAACCAGCCCCAGCATTTT
clone size: -; J gene: TRBJ2-1; V gene: TRBV6-5; D gene: -; CDR3 protein: CASRSEREQFF; CDR3 DNA: TGTGCCAGCAGATCCGAGCGGGAGCAGTTCTTC
clone size: -; J gene: TRBJ1-1; V gene: TRBV7-9; D gene: -; CDR3 protein: CASSLGVRGTEAFF; CDR3 DNA: TGTGCCAGCAGCTTAGGGGTAAGGGGCACTGAAGCTTTCTTT
clone size: -; J gene: TRBJ2-1; V gene: TRBV7-9; D gene: -; CDR3 protein: CASTKRDNEQFF; CDR3 DNA: TGTGCCAGCACCAAACGAGATAATGAGCAGTTCTTC
clone size: few; J gene: TRBJ1-5; V gene: TRBV19; D gene: -; CDR3 protein: CASRSSAGNQPQHF; CDR3 DNA: TGTGCCAGTAGATCTTCGGCGGGCAATCAGCCCCAGCATTTT
clone size: -; J gene: TRBJ1-2; V gene: TRBV25-1; D gene: -; CDR3 protein: CASSESMAANYGYTF; CDR3 DNA: TGTGCCAGCAGTGAATCTATGGCAGCTAACTATGGCTACACCTTC
clone size: -; J gene: TRBJ1-1; V gene: TRBV7-9; D gene: -; CDR3 protein: CASSHPPQGRTEAFF; CDR3 DNA: TGTGCCAGCAGCCACCCCCCCCAGGGCCGCACTGAAGCTTTCTTT
clone size: -; J gene: TRBJ2-7; V gene: TRBV20-1; D gene: -; CDR3 protein: CSASSSDEQYF; CDR3 DNA: TGCAGTGCTAGCAGCAGCGACGAGCAGTACTTC